This TCR beta chain was identified in a study of control samples from healthy donors and cancer patients. Germline V lookup: CDR1 MNHEY, CDR2 SVGEGT. The junction had 2 bases not matched to a gene; V was cut back by 2 bases and J by 6 bases. The CDR3 is 14 residues long. This table comes from immunoSEQ multiplex PCR, and its TCRdb copy is limited to in-frame clones, with some not included. Among approximately 170,000 clones listed, 92% were seen once. The chain couples TRBV6-2 or TRBV6-3 to TRBJ2-7; 12 bases are a match to TRBD1. The receptor was isolated from a woman aged 30 to 39 in good health. What was sequenced was blood. The DNA for the CDR3 is TGTGCCAGCAGTTACGGGACAGGGGGCGGCGAGCAGTACTTC. Translation gives CASSYGTGGGEQYF.